These 25 T cell receptor beta chains were sequenced from one sample in a study of shared clonotypes between healthy human individuals. Here immunoSEQ multiplex PCR was the method, and the copy in TCRdb shows in-frame clones only, minus some. The sample carries some 2,400,000 clones, under 97% recorded once. The specimen sequenced was naive CD4+ T cells sorted from blood. Subset noted: CD45RA+ positively selected. Receptors were obtained from a man aged 18 to 30 in good health.

This clone was seen just once. This sequence joins TRBV25-1 and TRBJ1-1; D gene unclear. V lost 3 bases, J lost 4 bases, and 12 bases lay in between. The CDR3 consists of 14 residues. In germline, CDR1 is MGHDK, CDR2 SYGVNS. In DNA form, the CDR3 reads TGTGCCAGCAGTGACCAAACCTGGGGCACTGAAGCTTTCTTT. As protein: CASSDQTWGTEAFF. Complete variable domain (other parts from reference TRBV25-1 and TRBJ1-1): EADIYQTPRYLVIGTGKKITLECSQTMGHDKMYWYQQDPGMELHLIHYSYGVNSTEKGDLSSESTVSRIRTEHFPLTLESARPSHTSQYLCASSDQTWGTEAFFGQGTRLTVV.

The chain combines TRBV9 with TRBJ2-5; D might be TRBD1 (6 bases). The CDR3 has 15 residues. Trimming removed 3 bases from V and 0 bases from J, with 12 bases in between. From germline, CDR1 is SGDLS and CDR2 YYNGEE. The CDR3 sequence is CASSADRTNQETQYF. In DNA, the CDR3 is TGTGCCAGCAGCGCCGACAGGACCAACCAAGAGACCCAGTACTTC.

The rearrangement uses TRBV4-3 and TRBJ1-5; perhaps TRBD1 as D (5 bases). V was clipped by 0 bases and J by 5 bases, with 11 bases between them. CDR3 length equals 15 residues. Germline CDR1 and CDR2: LGHNA and YSLEER. The CDR3 DNA follows: TGCGCCAGCAGCCAAGAGGGACTGGGTGATCAGCCCCAGCATTTT. This encodes CASSQEGLGDQPQHF.

As regards this clone: The identical CDR3 is also encoded by other nucleotide sequences in the sample. The V gene is TRBV6-1, the J gene TRBJ2-5; tentative D call: TRBD2 (6 bases). Germline CDR1 reads MNHNS; CDR2 reads SASEGT. V was trimmed by 9 bases and J by 1 base, leaving 9 bases between them. CDR3 size: 12 residues. The CDR3 region is CASMGGQETQYF. The CDR3 region has the DNA TGTGCCAGTATGGGGGGCCAAGAGACCCAGTACTTC.

This clone was picked up one time. The chain links TRBV12-5 to TRBJ1-5; D perhaps matches TRBD1 (6 bases). CDR1 is LGHNT, CDR2 FRNRAP, per germline. This CDR3 comprises 16 residues. The V gene lost 1 base and the J gene lost 2 bases, with 12 bases spanning the gap. The CDR3 loop is CASGLETGFGNQPQHF. CDR3 bases: TGTGCTAGTGGTTTGGAGACAGGATTTGGCAATCAGCCCCAGCATTTT.

This clone was seen a single time. J is TRBJ2-7 and V is TRBV6-8; perhaps TRBD1 as D (5 bases). The germline V gene has CDR1 MNHGY and CDR2 SAAAGT. The V gene lost 4 bases and the J gene lost 5 bases, with 15 bases spanning the gap. CDR3 size: 14 residues. In DNA, the CDR3 is TGTGCCAGCAGTTGGACAATATCGTTCCACGAGCAGTACTTC. Translation: CASSWTISFHEQYF.

The chain has TRBV7-2 and TRBJ2-3, with D perhaps TRBD1 (6 bases). Deletions cut 4 bases from V and 3 bases from J, with 8 bases between. Germline assignment: CDR1 SGHTA and CDR2 FQGNSA. This CDR3 has 13 residues. The CDR3 DNA is TGTGCCAGCAGCTCTACAGGGACAGATACGCAGTATTTT. This sequence encodes CASSSTGTDTQYF.

This rearrangement joins TRBV15 to TRBJ2-1; TRBD2 matches at 11 bases. Unmatched junction bases numbered 15, after V lost 1 base and J lost 1 base. Per the germline V gene, CDR1 is LNHNV and CDR2 is YYDKDF (reference sequence). The CDR3 covers 21 residues. The CDR3 DNA is TGTGCCACCAGCAGAGGCGGCAGGGGAACTAGCGGGAGTACGTCCTACAATGAGCAGTTCTTC. Amino acids: CATSRGGRGTSGSTSYNEQFF.

The J gene is TRBJ2-5, the V gene TRBV5-8; D tentatively reads TRBD1 or TRBD2 (5 bases each). The CDR3 loop spans 17 amino acids. The germline CDR1 and CDR2 sequences are SGHTS and YDEGEE. Trimming took off 7 bases at V and 6 bases at J, with 28 bases between the two ends. The CDR3 DNA is TGTGCCAGCCACTCGCCCCCTAGTGGGGGTGCAATGAAGACCCAGTACTTC. This encodes CASHSPPSGGAMKTQYF. Complete variable domain (other parts from reference TRBV5-8 and TRBJ2-5): EAGVTQSPTHLIKTRGQQATLRCSPISGHTSVYWYQQALGLGLQFLLWYDEGEERNRGNFPPRFSGRQFPNYSSELNVNALELEDSALYLCASHSPPSGGAMKTQYFGPGTRLLVL.

The chain uses TRBV6-1 and TRBJ2-1; perhaps TRBD1 as D (6 bases). The ends were cut back, 8 bases at V and 14 bases at J, with 16 bases in the middle. The CDR3 is 11 residues long. CDR1 is MNHNS, CDR2 SASEGT, per germline. CDR3 coding DNA: TGTGCCAGCCAAGGCGACAGGCGGGAGTTCTTC. Translated: CASQGDRREFF.

The chain is built from TRBV28 and TRBJ1-5; 8 nucleotides line up with TRBD1. With V trimmed by 10 bases and J by 1 base, 3 bases remained unmatched. Germline lookup yields CDR1 MDHEN and CDR2 SYDVKM. The CDR3 extends over 13 amino acids. CDR3 loop: CATTGASNQPQHF. The CDR3 nucleotides read TGTGCCACGACAGGGGCCAGCAATCAGCCCCAGCATTTT.

V usage is TRBV4-1 and J usage is TRBJ2-7; weak D call: TRBD1 (5 bases). CDR3 length: 15 residues. Trimming left V 0 bases short and J 3 bases short, with 12 bases between. The V gene's germline CDR1 is MGHRA and CDR2 YSYEKL. CDR3 in amino acids: CASSQERGSIYEQYF. The CDR3 nucleotides read TGCGCCAGCAGCCAAGAAAGGGGCAGCATCTACGAGCAGTACTTC.

The chain couples TRBV5-1 to TRBJ2-1; 11 positions match TRBD2. Looked up from germline, CDR1 is SGHRS and CDR2 is YFSETQ. The length of the CDR3 is 14 residues. The V segment lost 5 bases and the J segment 8 bases; nucleotides outside the gene matches: 6. CDR3 sequence: CASRVAGGPDEQFF. As DNA, the CDR3 is TGCGCCAGCAGGGTAGCGGGGGGGCCAGATGAGCAGTTCTTC. Looking up the rest from reference TRBV5-1 and TRBJ2-1 gives the full variable domain: KAGVTQTPRYLIKTRGQQVTLSCSPISGHRSVSWYQQTPGQGLQFLFEYFSETQRNKGNFPGRFSGRQFSNSRSEMNVSTLELGDSALYLCASRVAGGPDEQFFGPGTRLTVL.

The rearrangement joins TRBV9 to TRBJ2-2; D gene uncertain. Germline values: CDR1 SGDLS, CDR2 YYNGEE. V was cut by 4 bases and J by 4 bases, with 14 bases left in between. This CDR3 spans 15 amino acids. CDR3 amino acids: CASSPRPAVTGELFF. The CDR3 region has the DNA TGTGCCAGCAGCCCCCGCCCGGCGGTCACCGGGGAGCTGTTTTTT.

This clone has only a few counts. The chain joins TRBV25-1 to TRBJ1-6; 7 bases agree with TRBD1. The length of the CDR3 is 13 residues. Trimming cost V 6 bases and J 8 bases; bases outside gene matches: 4. The germline V gene encodes CDR1 MGHDK and CDR2 SYGVNS. The CDR3 nucleotides are TGTGCCAGCAGCCGGGACAGAGATTCACCCCTCCACTTT. The encoded protein is CASSRDRDSPLHF.

The rearrangement joins TRBV6-6 to TRBJ2-7; TRBD2 might be the D (6 bases). Germline V gene data show CDR1 as MNHNY and CDR2 as SVGAGI (reference sequence). The germline V and J ends were trimmed by 2 bases and 3 bases, with 14 bases remaining between them. The CDR3 is 15 amino acids. CDR3 sequence: CASSYPRAGLYEQYF. CDR3 DNA: TGTGCCAGCAGTTACCCACGGGCGGGACTCTACGAGCAGTACTTC.

The chain couples TRBV6-1 to TRBJ1-1; D gene uncertain. Germline V gene data show CDR1 as MNHNS and CDR2 as SASEGT. V dropped 7 bases and J dropped 11 bases, with 17 bases sitting between them. This CDR3 has 12 residues. The CDR3 DNA follows: TGTGCCAGCACATCCCAGAGTCTATATGCTTTCTTT. This translates into CASTSQSLYAFF.

The rearrangement joins TRBV30 to TRBJ1-4; 9 bases align to TRBD1. V was clipped by 4 bases and J by 5 bases; unmatched bases: 5. The germline V gene encodes CDR1 GTSNPN and CDR2 SVGIG (reference sequence). The CDR3 spans 14 residues. The chain's CDR3 is CAWTGTGFNEKLFF. The CDR3 DNA follows: TGTGCCTGGACCGGGACAGGGTTCAATGAAAAACTGTTTTTT.

The chain joins TRBV11-2 to TRBJ2-3; 10 nucleotides match TRBD2. J gave up 4 bases and V 5 bases, and 9 bases lay outside the gene matches. This CDR3 contains 16 residues. Looked up from germline, CDR1 is SGHAT and CDR2 is FQNNGV. This CDR3 reads CASSLGPSGSADTQYF. DNA for the CDR3: TGTGCCAGCAGCCTAGGGCCTAGCGGGAGTGCAGATACGCAGTATTTT.

This sequence joins TRBV5-1 and TRBJ2-7; 11 bases are a match to TRBD2. The germline V gene encodes CDR1 SGHRS and CDR2 YFSETQ. The length of the CDR3 is 15 residues. V gave up 2 bases and J gave up 3 bases; unmatched junction bases: 4. CDR3 coding DNA: TGCGCCAGCAGCTTCCCCGGGACTAGCGGCTACGAGCAGTACTTC. This encodes CASSFPGTSGYEQYF.

This chain links TRBV18 with TRBJ1-5; D is ambiguous. The CDR3 is made up of 13 amino acids. The germline gives CDR1 KGHSH, CDR2 LQKENI. Trimming took off 3 bases at V and 6 bases at J, with 9 bases between the two ends. CDR3: CASSPLLGQPQHF. The CDR3 DNA sequence: TGTGCCAGCTCACCCCTATTAGGTCAGCCCCAGCATTTT.

V and J are TRBV5-4 and TRBJ1-2, with D perhaps matching TRBD1 (5 bases). Germline V gives CDR1 SGHNT, CDR2 YYREEE (reference sequence). The germline V and J ends were trimmed by 2 bases and 4 bases, with 15 bases remaining between them. The CDR3 has 15 residues. CDR3 amino acids: CASSFRTSKVYGYTF. Here the CDR3 DNA reads TGTGCCAGCAGCTTCAGGACATCGAAGGTCTATGGCTACACCTTC.

The rearrangement uses TRBV19 and TRBJ1-5; D remains ambiguous. In germline, CDR1 is LNHDA, CDR2 SQIVND (reference sequence). This CDR3 comprises 16 residues. V shed 11 bases and J shed 3 bases, with 23 bases lying between them. The CDR3 nucleotides are TGTGCCGCCGGGGTAGCATTTCTGGTTCCCAATCAGCCCCAGCATTTT. Protein sequence: CAAGVAFLVPNQPQHF.

The chain carries TRBV30 and TRBJ2-2; D tentatively fits TRBD1 or TRBD2 (6 bases each). This CDR3 spans 14 amino acids. Trimming stripped 4 bases from V and 4 bases from J, with 13 bases between. The germline CDR1 and CDR2 sequences are GTSNPN and SVGIG (reference sequence). The CDR3, as DNA: TGTGCCTGGATTATAGGGGGGAGCACCGGGGAGCTGTTTTTT. It encodes CAWIIGGSTGELFF. The full variable domain, in which reference TRBV30 and TRBJ2-2 provide the parts outside the CDR3, is SQTIHQWPATLVQPVGSPLSLECTVEGTSNPNLYWYRQAAGRGLQLLFYSVGIGQISSEVPQNLSASRPQDRQFILSSKKLLLSDSGFYLCAWIIGGSTGELFFGEGSRLTVL.

The chain has TRBV14 and TRBJ2-7; 9 bases line up with TRBD1. V gave up 0 bases and J gave up 3 bases; unmatched junction bases: 6. Germline V gene data show CDR1 as SGHDN and CDR2 as FVKESK. CDR3 length: 16 residues. CDR3 sequence (DNA): TGTGCCAGCAGCCAAGATTGGGGGACAGGGAGCTACGAGCAGTACTTC. It codes for CASSQDWGTGSYEQYF.